The T cell receptor beta chain described here comes from a study of blood T cell repertoires in COVID-19. Study as a whole: Researchers got acute and convalescent COVID-19 samples from the United States, Italy and Spain.

Original processing methods: Reference gene primers were amplified, and this amplification served to estimate nucleated cell counts. Produced via immunoSEQ multiplex PCR; TCRdb's table is partial and in-frame only. Clonal size and the V and J genes are those of that table, whereas D and trimming came from the DNA. The sample yields approximately 76,000 clones, 87% seen once. This clone is labeled medium-sized. The CDR3 runs to 12 residues. Trimming removed 9 bases from V and 2 bases from J, with 10 bases in between. Germline-derived CDR1 and CDR2 are SGDLS and YYNGEE. The rearrangement joins TRBV9 to TRBJ2-3; no clear D gene. Sequenced: peripheral blood. The TCR was taken from a man younger than 40 with acute or convalescent COVID-19. The CDR3 DNA sequence: TGTGCCACCTCCGGTGACACAGATACGCAGTATTTT. This gives the protein CATSGDTDTQYF.